Listed below are T cell receptor beta chains from one sample, sequenced in a study of blood T cells in healthy people across ages. TCRdb independently ran MiXCR on the 5' RACE reads; one entry per CDR3 protein. The table records approximately 790,000 distinct CDR3 sequences, approximately 67% of them present only once. The sequencing input was blood. The receptors originated from a man younger than 40 in good health. The CDR3 runs from the conserved cysteine through the conserved F or W. Fields, in order: clone size, D gene, V gene, CDR3 length, J gene, CDR3 DNA, CDR3 protein. D genes are given only for firm matches. The size of a clone is reported for some rows only, either as once, few or many, or as a class for expanded clones.

.	.	TRBV30	16	TRBJ2-6	TGTGCCTGGAGTCCTCCCCGTGAGTGGGCGGCCAACGTCCTGACTTTC	CAWSPPREWAANVLTF
few	.	TRBV20-1	12	TRBJ2-1	TGCAGTGCTCACCGCATGAAGCGGGCCGAGTTCTTC	CSAHRMKRAEFF
.	TRBD2	TRBV28	16	TRBJ2-1	TGTGCCAGCTGCCGGGCCGGGGGGGCCTCCTACAATGAGCAGTTCTTC	CASCRAGGASYNEQFF
.	TRBD1	TRBV7-2	15	TRBJ1-5	TGTGCCAGCAGCTGGAACAGGGGTCGCAATCAGCCCCAGCATTTT	CASSWNRGRNQPQHF
.	TRBD2	TRBV6-5	16	TRBJ2-1	TGTGCCAGCAGTCGAACTAGCGGGGGGGCCCGGGGTGAGCAGTTCTTC	CASSRTSGGARGEQFF
.	.	TRBV2	14	TRBJ2-7	TGTGCCAGCATGGAATCGCCGACCTACAATGAGCAGTACTTC	CASMESPTYNEQYF
.	.	TRBV2	13	TRBJ2-3	TGTGCCAGCATTGGGGGGCTCACAGATACGCAGGATTTT	CASIGGLTDTQDF
.	.	TRBV28	15	TRBJ1-4	TGTGCCAGCAGTTTACGGGGGGCGGGATACGAAAAACTGTTTTTT	CASSLRGAGYEKLFF
.	.	TRBV7-9	13	TRBJ1-2	TGTGCCAGCAGCGAGGGACATAACTATGGCTACACCTTC	CASSEGHNYGYTF
.	.	TRBV6-1	14	TRBJ2-3	TGTGCCAGCAGTGAAGTAGCGACCCCAGATACGCAGTATTTT	CASSEVATPDTQYF
.	TRBD1	TRBV4-3	18	TRBJ2-6	TGCGCCAGCAGCCACAGACAGGGGGGAAACTCTGGGGCCAACGTCCTGACTTTC	CASSHRQGGNSGANVLTF
.	.	TRBV4-3	14	TRBJ2-3	TGCGCCAGCAGCCAAGATCGTAGGGGAGATACGCAGTATTTT	CASSQDRRGDTQYF
.	TRBD2	TRBV7-2	17	TRBJ2-7	TGTGCCAGCAGCAGAGGACTAGCGGGGGGGGCGCTCTACGAGCAGTACTTC	CASSRGLAGGALYEQYF
.	TRBD2	TRBV10-3	13	TRBJ2-7	TGTGCCATCACGGGGGACTACTCCTACGAGCAGTACTTC	CAITGDYSYEQYF
.	.	TRBV27	15	TRBJ2-7	TGTGCCAGCAGTATGACAGGGGAGGGTCTTTTCGAGCAGTACTTC	CASSMTGEGLFEQYF
.	.	TRBV4-3	15	TRBJ2-1	TGCGCCAGCAGCCAAGAGGGGCTGGGCCAAAATGAGCAGTTCTTC	CASSQEGLGQNEQFF
.	TRBD1	TRBV20-1	13	TRBJ2-7	TGCAGTGCGGACAGGGGTTCCCCCTACGAGCAGTACTTC	CSADRGSPYEQYF
.	TRBD1	TRBV30	13	TRBJ2-7	TGTGCCTGGAAGGGGACAGGGTATGACGAGCAGTACTTC	CAWKGTGYDEQYF
.	TRBD2	TRBV29-1	14	TRBJ2-3	TGCAGCGTTGGGGCTAGCGGGACCCCAGATGCGCAGTATTTT	CSVGASGTPDAQYF
.	TRBD1	TRBV7-2	15	TRBJ1-2	TGTGCCAGCAGCGGGGGACAGACTTCTAACTATGGCTACACCTTC	CASSGGQTSNYGYTF
.	.	TRBV7-9	11	TRBJ2-3	TGTGCCAGCAGCTTCCGTAAAGCGCAGTATTTT	CASSFRKAQYF
.	TRBD2	TRBV20-1	13	TRBJ2-1	TGCAGTGCTAGGGGGACTAGCGGGGTTGCGGAGTTCTTC	CSARGTSGVAEFF
.	.	TRBV7-9	15	TRBJ2-7	TGTGCCAGCAGCTATCTCCGGGACTTTGCCTACGAGCAGTACTTC	CASSYLRDFAYEQYF
once	TRBD1	TRBV28	17	TRBJ2-5	TGTGCCAGCAGTCTACCCCGGGACAGGGAGATTAGTGGTGAGCAGTACTTC	CASSLPRDREISGEQYF
.	TRBD2	TRBV9	16	TRBJ2-3	TGTGCCAGCAGCCTCTCGGGGGGGGCCTTCACAGATACGCAGTATTTT	CASSLSGGAFTDTQYF
.	TRBD1	TRBV20-1	13	TRBJ2-5	TGCAGTGCTGGGGACAGGAGGAGGGAGACCCAGTACTTC	CSAGDRRRETQYF
.	.	TRBV7-6	16	TRBJ2-7	TGTGCCAGCAGCAGGGGGGTGACAGGGATATCCTACGAGCAGTACTTC	CASSRGVTGISYEQYF
few	TRBD1	TRBV28	13	TRBJ2-7	TGTGCCAGCAGTTGGGACAGGGAGTACGAGCAGTACTTC	CASSWDREYEQYF
.	.	TRBV25-1	11	TRBJ2-3	TGTGCCAGCAGTGGGGAGGATACGCAGTATTTT	CASSGEDTQYF
.	.	TRBV20-1	15	TRBJ2-4	TGCAGTGCTATGGGTCCAATCTTAGCCAAAAACATTCAGTACTTC	CSAMGPILAKNIQYF
.	.	TRBV20-1	17	TRBJ1-4	TGCAGTGCTACTACTCTGGGCAGAACCGCAACTAATGAAAAACTGTTTTTT	CSATTLGRTATNEKLFF
.	.	TRBV4-3	12	TRBJ1-1	TGCGCCAGCAGCCAAGATAGGGCAGTCGCTTTCTTT	CASSQDRAVAFF
few	TRBD2	TRBV4-2	16	TRBJ2-7	TGTGCCAGCAGCCAAGAAACCGGGACTACCGGCTACGAGCAGTACTTC	CASSQETGTTGYEQYF
once	.	TRBV11-1	12	TRBJ2-1	TGTGCCAGCAGCTTCAGACCCGATGAGCAGTTCTTC	CASSFRPDEQFF
few	.	TRBV6-6	13	TRBJ2-7	TGTGCCAGCACCACGGGTTTAGCCTACGAGCAGTACTTC	CASTTGLAYEQYF
.	.	TRBV6-5	15	TRBJ2-5	TGTGCCAGCACCCCGATTGACCGAGTCCGGGAGACCCAGTACTTC	CASTPIDRVRETQYF
.	TRBD2	TRBV7-9	18	TRBJ2-5	TGTGCCAGCAGCCAACCTAGAGGATGGATAGCGGGGGAGGAGACCCAGTACTTC	CASSQPRGWIAGEETQYF
few	TRBD2	TRBV2	14	TRBJ2-1	TGTGCCAGCTCCCCTAGCGGGGGGGGCAATGAGCAGTTCTTC	CASSPSGGGNEQFF
.	TRBD2	TRBV4-2	15	TRBJ2-3	TGTGCCAGCAGCCATGGGGGACTAGCCCCAGATACGCAGTATTTT	CASSHGGLAPDTQYF
.	.	TRBV10-3	12	TRBJ2-4	TGTGCCACACAGGGTTTCAAAAACATTCAGTACTTC	CATQGFKNIQYF
.	TRBD2	TRBV29-1	13	TRBJ2-1	TGCAGCGGAACCACGGGACTATCTAATGAGCAGTTCTTC	CSGTTGLSNEQFF
once	.	TRBV9	13	TRBJ2-2	TGTGCCAGCAGCAGGGCCCCACCAGATAGCCTGTTTTTT	CASSRAPPDSLFF
.	.	TRBV12-3/TRBV12-4	13	TRBJ2-1	TGTGCCAGCAGTTTAGTATTCCCCAATGAGCAGTTCTTC	CASSLVFPNEQFF
few	TRBD1	TRBV7-9	16	TRBJ1-2	TGTGCCAGCAACGGACAGGGGGCAAAAAGTAACTATGGCTACACCTTC	CASNGQGAKSNYGYTF
.	.	TRBV10-3	15	TRBJ1-5	TGTGCCATCAGTGAGAGGGGAGATAGCAATCAGCCCCAGCATTTT	CAISERGDSNQPQHF
few	.	TRBV5-1	14	TRBJ2-3	TGCGCCAGCAGCTTGGGGGCCTCAGCGGATACGCAGTATTTT	CASSLGASADTQYF
.	TRBD2	TRBV6-2/TRBV6-3	15	TRBJ2-2	TGTGCCAGCAGAACCCTAGCGGGGGGCACCGGGGAGCTGTTTTTT	CASRTLAGGTGELFF
.	TRBD2	TRBV20-1	16	TRBJ2-3	TGCAGTGCTGGGATGACTAGCGGCTTCGCCGAAGATACGCAGTATTTT	CSAGMTSGFAEDTQYF
few	TRBD2	TRBV12-3/TRBV12-4	14	TRBJ2-1	TGTGCCAGCAGTTTACTCAAGCGGGGGGATGAGCAGTTCTTC	CASSLLKRGDEQFF
.	.	TRBV3-1	16	TRBJ1-4	TGTGCCAGCAGCCAAGGACACGGAAGGGGTAATGAAAAACTGTTTTTT	CASSQGHGRGNEKLFF
.	.	TRBV2	12	TRBJ2-1	TGTGCCAGCAGTGCAGGGGCCGATGAGCAGTTCTTC	CASSAGADEQFF
.	TRBD2	TRBV6-2/TRBV6-3	14	TRBJ2-1	TGTGCCAGCAGTGATGAGCGGGAATACAATGAGCAGTTCTTC	CASSDEREYNEQFF
few	TRBD2	TRBV6-6	16	TRBJ2-1	TGTGCCAGCAGTTACCCGGGACTAGCGGGGGTCAATGAGCAGTTCTTC	CASSYPGLAGVNEQFF
.	.	TRBV4-3	14	TRBJ2-7	TGCGCCAGCAGCCAAGCGCAGGGGCGAGGGGAGCAGTACTTC	CASSQAQGRGEQYF
.	TRBD1	TRBV20-1	15	TRBJ2-7	TGCAGTGCTCCGCCCGGGACAGGGCTGTCTGGAGAGCAGTACTTC	CSAPPGTGLSGEQYF
.	.	TRBV20-1	12	TRBJ1-1	TGCAGTGCTTTCGGACCGAACACTGAAGCTTTCTTT	CSAFGPNTEAFF
.	TRBD2	TRBV9	15	TRBJ2-1	TGTGCCAGCAGCGGATGGACTAGCGCCAACAATGAGCAGTTCTTC	CASSGWTSANNEQFF